These T cell receptor beta chains were read from a single sample in a study of blood T cell repertoires in COVID-19. Assay used: immunoSEQ multiplex PCR; TCRdb lists only in-frame clones, some missing. This sample has about 150,000 clones; 89% occur once, and the top ten carry roughly 1.6%. Sequencing was performed on peripheral blood. The source is a human donor in a cohort sampled during active COVID-19. The CDR3 runs from the conserved cysteine through the conserved F or W. D genes are given only for firm matches. Rows give clone size only sometimes, using once, few, many, or a class for an expanded clone.

j_call | v_call | d_call | clone_size | cdr3_aa | cdr3_nt
TRBJ1-2 | TRBV20-1 | - | - | CSAPRTSGYTF | TGCAGTGCCCCCCGGACATCTGGCTACACCTTC
TRBJ2-5 | TRBV9 | TRBD2 | - | CASSPRTSAETQYF | TGTGCCAGCAGCCCAAGGACTAGTGCAGAGACCCAGTACTTC
TRBJ1-2 | TRBV9 | TRBD1 | - | CASSVGTGNYGYTF | TGTGCCAGCAGCGTAGGGACAGGCAACTATGGCTACACCTTC
TRBJ1-5 | TRBV10-1 | - | few | CASSEFAGDQPQHF | TGCGCCAGCAGTGAGTTTGCGGGGGATCAGCCCCAGCATTTT
TRBJ1-2 | TRBV6-5 | - | - | CASSAAASYGYTF | TGTGCCAGCAGCGCTGCCGCGAGCTATGGCTACACCTTC
TRBJ1-4 | TRBV6-1 | TRBD1 | - | CASSEGQGREKLFF | TGTGCCAGCAGTGAGGGACAGGGCCGGGAAAAACTGTTTTTT
TRBJ2-5 | TRBV11-2 | TRBD2 | - | CASSHTSGGAETQYF | TGTGCCAGCAGCCACACTAGCGGGGGGGCGGAGACCCAGTACTTC
TRBJ2-1 | TRBV5-5 | - | - | CASSLAGIPSEQFF | TGTGCCAGCAGCTTGGCCGGTATTCCATCTGAGCAGTTCTTC
TRBJ1-4 | TRBV27 | TRBD1 | - | CASSLGVGRGTGEKLFF | TGTGCCAGCAGTTTAGGAGTAGGGAGGGGGACAGGTGAAAAACTGTTTTTT
TRBJ2-3 | TRBV5-1 | TRBD1 | - | CASSLTGTGTDTQYF | TGCGCCAGCAGCTTGACCGGGACAGGGACAGATACGCAGTATTTT
TRBJ1-3 | TRBV21-1 | - | - | CASSPKINSTGHRGSGNTIYF | TGTGCCAGCAGCCCAAAAATTAATAGTACAGGCCACCGAGGATCTGGAAACACCATATATTTT
TRBJ2-5 | TRBV3-1/TRBV3-2 | - | - | CASSQGSKRRSQETQYF | TGTGCCAGCAGCCAAGGCTCCAAGCGGAGATCGCAAGAGACCCAGTACTTC
TRBJ2-7 | TRBV18 | TRBD2 | - | CASSSGLADEQYF | TGTGCCAGCTCATCGGGACTAGCGGACGAGCAGTACTTC
TRBJ2-3 | TRBV5-4 | - | - | CASSLGGGRSWEDTQYF | TGTGCCAGCAGCTTGGGCGGGGGCCGATCTTGGGAAGATACGCAGTATTTT
TRBJ1-2 | TRBV5-6 | - | - | CASSMEPGDYGYTF | TGTGCCAGCAGCATGGAACCGGGAGACTATGGCTACACCTTC
TRBJ2-7 | TRBV5-1 | TRBD2 | - | CASSLGLAGGYEQYF | TGCGCCAGCAGCTTGGGGCTAGCGGGGGGGTACGAGCAGTACTTC
TRBJ2-7 | TRBV15 | TRBD1 | - | CATSRGQGAIEQYF | TGTGCCACCAGCCGGGGACAGGGGGCAATCGAGCAGTACTTC
TRBJ1-6 | TRBV18 | - | - | CASSSYVTSSSYNSPLHF | TGTGCCAGCTCATCCTACGTGACTTCGAGCTCCTATAATTCACCCCTCCACTTT
TRBJ2-2 | TRBV5-1 | TRBD1 | - | CASSPGWGTDTTGELFF | TGCGCCAGCAGCCCGGGTTGGGGGACAGACACCACCGGGGAGCTGTTTTTT
TRBJ1-5 | TRBV12-3/TRBV12-4 | - | - | CASSLSGVQPQHF | TGTGCCAGCAGTTTGTCAGGGGTTCAGCCCCAGCATTTT
TRBJ1-2 | TRBV29-1 | - | - | CSVDPDSLYGYTF | TGCAGCGTTGATCCGGACAGCCTCTATGGCTACACCTTC
TRBJ2-7 | TRBV6-2/TRBV6-3 | TRBD2 | - | CASSYSIVASGEISYEQYF | TGTGCCAGCAGTTACTCGATTGTAGCTAGCGGGGAAATCTCCTACGAGCAGTACTTC
TRBJ1-2 | TRBV5-1 | TRBD1 | - | CASSLNGQGSDYGYTF | TGCGCCAGCAGCCTAAACGGACAGGGCTCTGACTATGGCTACACCTTC
TRBJ2-3 | TRBV6-5 | - | once | CASSLPGVIDTQYF | TGTGCCAGCAGCCTGCCAGGGGTCATAGATACGCAGTATTTT
TRBJ2-2 | TRBV9 | TRBD2 | - | CASSVASLSGLAGTGELFF | TGTGCCAGCAGCGTAGCCTCACTTTCGGGACTAGCGGGCACCGGGGAGCTGTTTTTT
TRBJ1-4 | TRBV3-1/TRBV3-2 | - | - | CASSQEWGATNEKLFF | TGTGCCAGCAGCCAAGAATGGGGGGCAACTAATGAAAAACTGTTTTTT
TRBJ1-1 | TRBV6-5 | - | - | CASSYGPNTEAFF | TGTGCCAGCAGTTACGGCCCGAACACTGAAGCTTTCTTT
TRBJ1-3 | TRBV7-8 | TRBD1 | - | CASSPYRGTGNTIYF | TGTGCCAGCAGCCCCTACAGGGGAACTGGAAACACCATATATTTT
TRBJ1-1 | TRBV7-3 | - | - | CASRRYTNTEAFF | TGTGCCAGCAGGAGGTATACGAACACTGAAGCTTTCTTT
TRBJ1-4 | TRBV7-9 | - | - | CASSWGGDANEKLFF | TGTGCCAGCAGCTGGGGGGGCGATGCTAATGAAAAACTGTTTTTT
TRBJ1-2 | TRBV12-3/TRBV12-4 | - | - | CASSFEGVGYTF | TGTGCCAGCAGTTTTGAAGGGGTTGGCTACACCTTC
TRBJ2-5 | TRBV5-1 | TRBD2 | - | CASSSVAGNQETQYF | TGCGCCAGCAGCTCCGTAGCGGGAAACCAAGAGACCCAGTACTTC
TRBJ1-2 | TRBV10-3 | TRBD1 | - | CAISEIWTGRYGYTF | TGTGCCATCAGTGAAATTTGGACAGGGCGCTATGGCTACACCTTC
TRBJ1-1 | TRBV5-4 | - | - | CASSWEGMGTEAFF | TGTGCCAGCAGCTGGGAGGGGATGGGCACTGAAGCTTTCTTT
TRBJ1-5 | TRBV6-6 | TRBD1 | - | CASSGGGNQPQHF | TGTGCCAGCAGTGGAGGGGGCAACCAGCCCCAGCATTTT
TRBJ1-2 | TRBV19 | TRBD1 | - | CASSTTGALLGGYTF | TGTGCCAGTAGTACCACAGGGGCCCTACTCGGTGGCTACACCTTC
TRBJ1-5 | TRBV5-1 | - | - | CASSSGYANQPQHF | TGCGCCAGCAGCTCAGGGTATGCGAATCAGCCCCAGCATTTT
TRBJ1-1 | TRBV19 | - | - | CASSNGDNTEAFF | TGTGCCAGTAGTAATGGAGATAACACTGAAGCTTTCTTT
TRBJ1-1 | TRBV5-1 | - | - | CASSLDGGRWTEAFF | TGCGCCAGCAGCTTGGACGGGGGGCGGTGGACTGAAGCTTTCTTT
TRBJ2-7 | TRBV4-3 | TRBD1 | - | CASSHATGAGEQYF | TGCGCCAGCAGCCACGCAACAGGGGCCGGGGAGCAGTACTTC
TRBJ2-1 | TRBV9 | - | - | CASSQGGANEQFF | TGTGCCAGCAGCCAGGGCGGGGCAAATGAGCAGTTCTTC
TRBJ1-2 | TRBV29-1 | - | - | CSVEFRADGYTF | TGCAGCGTTGAATTCAGGGCCGATGGCTACACCTTC
TRBJ2-1 | TRBV7-3 | - | - | CASSSTRYEQFF | TGTGCCAGCAGCTCAACACGGTATGAGCAGTTCTTC
TRBJ2-2 | TRBV5-6 | - | - | CASSPDMAGVGELFF | TGTGCCAGCAGCCCGGACATGGCTGGTGTCGGGGAGCTGTTTTTT
TRBJ2-5 | TRBV5-1 | - | - | CASSLGGRNQETQYF | TGCGCCAGCAGCTTGGGAGGGCGTAACCAAGAGACCCAGTACTTC
TRBJ1-5 | TRBV2 | - | - | CASWGDIYSNQPQHF | TGTGCCAGCTGGGGAGACATCTATAGCAATCAGCCCCAGCATTTT
TRBJ1-3 | TRBV7-2 | - | - | CASSLFASSGNTIYF | TGTGCCAGCAGCTTATTTGCGAGCTCTGGAAACACCATATATTTT
TRBJ1-1 | TRBV18 | - | - | CASSPQVVTNTEAFF | TGTGCCAGCTCACCCCAGGTGGTCACCAACACTGAAGCTTTCTTT
TRBJ1-1 | TRBV6-5 | - | - | CASSYHRGQHTEAFF | TGTGCCAGCAGCTATCACCGGGGACAACACACTGAAGCTTTCTTT
TRBJ2-6 | TRBV7-3 | - | - | CASSSGNSGANVLTF | TGTGCCAGCAGCTCAGGGAACTCTGGGGCCAACGTCCTGACTTTC
TRBJ2-1 | TRBV7-9 | - | - | CASRYYNEQFF | TGTGCCAGCAGATACTACAATGAGCAGTTCTTC
TRBJ2-5 | TRBV5-6 | TRBD2 | - | CASSLAGGPSVETQYF | TGTGCCAGCAGCTTAGCGGGGGGGCCTTCTGTGGAGACCCAGTACTTC
TRBJ2-2 | TRBV5-1 | - | - | CASSLAGWGTGELFF | TGCGCCAGCAGCTTGGCAGGGTGGGGAACCGGGGAGCTGTTTTTT
TRBJ2-3 | TRBV6-5 | - | - | CASSYSSADTQYF | TGTGCCAGCAGTTACTCGAGCGCAGATACGCAGTATTTT
TRBJ2-7 | TRBV12-3/TRBV12-4 | - | - | CASSQGHVYEQYF | TGTGCCAGCAGCCAGGGACACGTCTACGAGCAGTACTTC
TRBJ2-7 | TRBV7-2 | TRBD1 | - | CASRLRVGQGPYEQYF | TGTGCCAGCAGATTAAGGGTCGGACAGGGGCCCTACGAGCAGTACTTC
TRBJ1-1 | TRBV5-4 | TRBD1 | once | CASSWDRALNTEAFF | TGTGCCAGCAGCTGGGACAGGGCCTTGAACACTGAAGCTTTCTTT